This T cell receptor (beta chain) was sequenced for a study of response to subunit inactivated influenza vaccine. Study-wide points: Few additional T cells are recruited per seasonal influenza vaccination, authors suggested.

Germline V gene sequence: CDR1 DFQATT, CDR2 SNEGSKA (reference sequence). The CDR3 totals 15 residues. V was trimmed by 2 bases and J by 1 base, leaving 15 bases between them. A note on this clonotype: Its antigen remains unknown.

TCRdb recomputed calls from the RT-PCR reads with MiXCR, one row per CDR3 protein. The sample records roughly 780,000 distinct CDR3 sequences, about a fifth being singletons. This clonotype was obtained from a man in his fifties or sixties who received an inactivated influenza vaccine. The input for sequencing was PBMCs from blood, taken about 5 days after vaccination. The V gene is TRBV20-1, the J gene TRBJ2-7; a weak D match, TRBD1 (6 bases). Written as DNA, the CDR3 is TGCAGTGCTAGACCTTGGGGGCAGCTATCCTACGAGCAGTACTTC. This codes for CSARPWGQLSYEQYF.